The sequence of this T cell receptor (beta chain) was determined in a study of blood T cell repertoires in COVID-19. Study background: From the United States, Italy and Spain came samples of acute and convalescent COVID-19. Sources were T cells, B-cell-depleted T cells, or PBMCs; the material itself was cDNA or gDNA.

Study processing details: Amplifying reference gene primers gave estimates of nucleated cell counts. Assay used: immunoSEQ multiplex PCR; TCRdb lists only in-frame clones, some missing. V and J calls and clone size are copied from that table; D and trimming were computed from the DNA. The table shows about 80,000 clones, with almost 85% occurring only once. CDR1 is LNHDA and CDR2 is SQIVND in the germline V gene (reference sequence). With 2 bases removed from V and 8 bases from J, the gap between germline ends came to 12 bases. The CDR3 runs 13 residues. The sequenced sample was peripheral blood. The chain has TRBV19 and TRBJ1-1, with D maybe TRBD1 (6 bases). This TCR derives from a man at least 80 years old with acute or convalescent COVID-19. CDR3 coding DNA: TGTGCCAGTAGTATACGGGACAACGGCGAAGCTTTCTTT. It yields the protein CASSIRDNGEAFF.